These 32 T cell receptor beta chains were sequenced from one sample in a study of T cells after yellow fever vaccination. One entry per CDR3 protein, called by TCRdb with MiXCR from the 5' RACE reads. The sample shows some 350,000 distinct CDR3 sequences, 7.5% to 9% of them seen only once. Here the sequenced sample was PBMCs, taken on the day of the first yellow fever vaccination. These receptors originate from a man younger than 35 who received the YFV17D yellow fever vaccine.

Ten or more counts support this clonotype. J is TRBJ1-1 and V is TRBV7-3, with TRBD1 matching over 8 bases. Germline values: CDR1 SGHTA, CDR2 FQGTGA. V shed 4 bases and J 1 base; nucleotides not matched to a gene: 5. The length of the CDR3 is 15 residues. The DNA of the CDR3 is TGTGCCAGCAGCTCACAGGGGGGCCGGAACACTGAAGCTTTCTTT. It specifies CASSSQGGRNTEAFF.

V is TRBV7-9 and J is TRBJ2-3; possibly TRBD2 for D (6 bases). The CDR3 totals 17 residues. The germline V and J ends were trimmed by 5 bases and 0 bases, with 18 bases remaining between them. Germline assignment: CDR1 SEHNR and CDR2 FQNEAQ (reference sequence). The CDR3 DNA reads as TGTGCCAGCAGCCCACTTTCGGGGGTCCCGAGCACAGATACGCAGTATTTT. Amino acids: CASSPLSGVPSTDTQYF. The entire variable domain, with the rest obtained from reference TRBV7-9 and TRBJ2-3, is as follows: DTGVSQNPRHKITKRGQNVTFRCDPISEHNRLYWYRQTLGQGPEFLTYFQNEAQLEKSRLLSDRFSAERPKGSFSTLEIQRTEQGDSAMYLCASSPLSGVPSTDTQYFGPGTRLTVL.

The J gene is TRBJ2-2, the V gene TRBV11-2; 12 nucleotides match TRBD2. This CDR3 has 18 residues. J lost 2 bases, V lost 5 bases, and 9 bases had no gene match. Germline CDR1 is SGHAT and CDR2 is FQNNGV. The CDR3 coding sequence is TGTGCCAGCAGCCTTCGACTAGCGGGGGCCACAAACACCGGGGAGCTGTTTTTT. Translating gives CASSLRLAGATNTGELFF. Together with reference TRBV11-2 and TRBJ2-2, the CDR3 gives the full variable domain: EAGVAQSPRYKIIEKRQSVAFWCNPISGHATLYWYQQILGQGPKLLIQFQNNGVVDDSQLPKDRFSAERLKGVDSTLKIQPAKLEDSAVYLCASSLRLAGATNTGELFFGEGSRLTVL.

The chain recombines TRBV20-1 with TRBJ2-7, with 9 bases identical to TRBD1. The CDR3 runs to 11 residues. The V gene's germline CDR1 is DFQATT and CDR2 SNEGSKA (reference sequence). V gave up 6 bases and J gave up 7 bases; unmatched junction bases: 4. The CDR3 region has the DNA TGCAGTGCAGGACAGGGGTGGGAGCAGTACGTC. As protein: CSAGQGWEQYV.

In its sample, this clonotype was seen many times. The genes are TRBV5-6 and TRBJ2-3; 8 bases map to TRBD2. CDR1 is SGHDT and CDR2 is YYEEEE in the germline V gene. V was pared by 4 bases and J by 4 bases, with 8 bases of the junction left unmatched. The CDR3 spans 15 residues. The CDR3 spells CASSHGGGTSDTQYF. The CDR3 region has the DNA TGTGCCAGCAGCCACGGCGGGGGGACATCAGATACGCAGTATTTT.

This clonotype came up a few times. The chain uses TRBV4-2 and TRBJ1-2; tentatively, D is TRBD1 (6 bases). The CDR3 is 14 residues long. Germline V gene sequence: CDR1 LGHNA, CDR2 YNFKEQ. V lost 1 base and J lost 1, with 7 bases in between. The CDR3 DNA is TGTGCCAGCAGCCAAGTAGGGGGTAACTATGGCTACACCTTC. Residues: CASSQVGGNYGYTF.

This clonotype was seen ten or more times. V is TRBV18 and J is TRBJ1-5; the D is unclear. Germline V lookup: CDR1 KGHSH, CDR2 LQKENI. V lost 2 bases and J lost 4, with 9 bases in between. The CDR3 consists of 14 residues. Written as DNA, the CDR3 is TGTGCCAGCTCACCATTCGGGCTTAATCAGCCCCAGCATTTT. Its translation is CASSPFGLNQPQHF.

This clonotype showed up many times. J is TRBJ1-1 and V is TRBV6-5; D gene uncertain. This CDR3 is built from 13 residues. Germline V gene data show CDR1 as MNHEY and CDR2 as SVGAGI. The germline V and J ends were trimmed by 6 bases and 1 base, with 9 bases remaining between them. CDR3 amino acids: CASRYGPNTEAFF. In DNA form, the CDR3 reads TGTGCCAGCAGGTACGGCCCGAACACTGAAGCTTTCTTT.

This clonotype came up a few times. The CDR3 nucleotides read TGTGCCAGCAGCACCACAGGGAAGGATGGCTACACCTTC. Translation gives CASSTTGKDGYTF. The rearrangement links TRBV11-2 to TRBJ1-2, with a tentative D call TRBD1 (6 bases). Trimming left V 5 bases short and J 6 bases short, with 13 bases between. Germline V CDR1 and CDR2: SGHAT, FQNNGV. The CDR3 length is 13 residues.

The V and J genes are TRBV4-1 and TRBJ2-4; D is possibly TRBD2 (5 bases). The CDR3 runs 16 residues. CDR1 and CDR2 (germline): MGHRA, YSYEKL. V was clipped by 1 base and J by 1 base, with 11 bases between them. Here the CDR3 reads CASSQVGRGAKNIQYF. The CDR3 region has the DNA TGCGCCAGCAGCCAAGTAGGGCGAGGGGCCAAAAACATTCAGTACTTC.

Points on this clonotype: The junction and the germline gene differ at one end; a read error may be behind it. The V call is TRBV7-3, the J call TRBJ2-2; TRBD1 agrees at 11 bases. The germline V gene has CDR1 SGHTA and CDR2 FQGTGA. The CDR3 runs to 18 residues. CDR3: CSSSFGPPGQGGAGELFF. The CDR3 nucleotides are TGTTCCAGCAGCTTTGGCCCTCCGGGACAGGGGGGAGCCGGGGAGCTGTTTTTT.

The sample holds many counts of this clonotype. V and J are TRBV29-1 and TRBJ1-1, with a weak D call TRBD1 (5 bases). CDR3 length equals 13 residues. Trimming cost V 2 bases and J 7 bases, with 14 bases left between them. The germline V gene has CDR1 SQVTM and CDR2 ANQGSEA. Here the CDR3 DNA reads TGCAGCGTTGAACCGGGACGGGGGGATGAAGCTTTCTTT. Translation: CSVEPGRGDEAFF.

As to this clonotype: Relative to the germline gene, one junction end is altered; a read error may explain this. The rearrangement uses TRBV20-1 and TRBJ2-4; D may be TRBD1 (6 bases). Germline CDR1 DFQATT, CDR2 SNEGSKA (reference sequence). This CDR3 has 19 amino acids. DNA of the CDR3: TGCAATGCTAGAAGGGGACACACGTTTGGGGGCCGGGCCAAAAACATTCAGTACTTC. The encoded protein is CNARRGHTFGGRAKNIQYF.

The gene calls are TRBV11-2 and TRBJ2-7; no definite D call. Germline CDR1 reads SGHAT; CDR2 reads FQNNGV. This CDR3 is built from 16 residues. Trimming removed 5 bases from V and 1 base from J, with 18 bases in between. DNA for the CDR3: TGTGCCAGCAGCGTAGGTGGACCGTTCTATTCCTACGAGCAGTACGTC. Protein: CASSVGGPFYSYEQYV.

This clonotype was counted between two and nine times. V is TRBV6-1 and J is TRBJ2-3, with TRBD2 identical over 7 bases. Germline V gene data show CDR1 as MNHNS and CDR2 as SASEGT. V shed 5 bases and J 0 bases; nucleotides not matched to a gene: 8. The CDR3 runs to 16 residues. The CDR3 spells CASSTLAGPSTDTQYF. In nucleotides, the CDR3 is TGTGCCAGCAGTACCTTAGCGGGCCCTAGCACAGATACGCAGTATTTT.

The chain is built from TRBV4-1 and TRBJ1-2, with D perhaps matching TRBD1 (5 bases). CDR1 is MGHRA, CDR2 YSYEKL, per germline. V dropped 3 bases and J dropped 3 bases, with 14 bases sitting between them. CDR3 length equals 15 residues. The CDR3 sequence is CASSQGPTDYYGYTF. The CDR3, as DNA: TGCGCCAGCAGCCAGGGGCCAACTGATTACTATGGCTACACCTTC.

The CDR3: CASSNLGAVQETQYF. The CDR3 bases are TGCGCCAGCAGCAACCTCGGGGCGGTCCAAGAGACCCAGTACTTC. The genes are TRBV5-1 and TRBJ2-5, with D perhaps TRBD1 or TRBD2 (5 bases each). Germline CDR1 is SGHRS and CDR2 is YFSETQ. V lost 4 bases and J lost 1, with 14 bases in between. The CDR3 is 15 amino acids.

This clonotype was counted only a few times. The chain carries TRBV7-2 and TRBJ2-2, with 10 bases matching TRBD1. CDR1 is SGHTA and CDR2 is FQGNSA in the germline V gene. Germline trimming cut 4 bases from V and 4 bases from J; bases unmatched to any gene: 0. CDR3 size: 14 residues. CDR3: CASSWDRGTGELFF. DNA of the CDR3: TGTGCCAGCAGCTGGGACAGGGGCACCGGGGAGCTGTTTTTT.

This clonotype is termed medium-sized. The V gene is TRBV20-1, the J gene TRBJ1-5, with 10 bases lining up with TRBD1. Germline V gene sequence: CDR1 DFQATT, CDR2 SNEGSKA (reference sequence). V gave up 0 bases and J gave up 5 bases; unmatched junction bases: 7. The CDR3 covers 16 residues. In nucleotides, the CDR3 is TGCAGTGCTAGAGATCGGACAGGGGGAGGGCATCAGCCCCAGCATTTT. Its protein is CSARDRTGGGHQPQHF.

In this sample, this clonotype turned up many times. This chain uses TRBV7-2 with TRBJ2-3; the match to TRBD2 covers 9 bases. Looked up from germline, CDR1 is SGHTA and CDR2 is FQGNSA. V was clipped by 5 bases and J by 6 bases; unmatched bases: 9. The length of the CDR3 is 15 residues. As DNA, the CDR3 is TGTGCCAGCAGCGTCATTAGCGGGGGTCGGGATACGCAGTATTTT. It codes for CASSVISGGRDTQYF.

This clonotype was recorded many times. The rearrangement uses TRBV7-9 and TRBJ2-1; 7 bases agree with TRBD2. The V and J ends lost 1 base and 1 base, in that order; junction bases with no gene match: 4. Germline V gene sequence: CDR1 SEHNR, CDR2 FQNEAQ (reference sequence). The CDR3 covers 16 residues. The CDR3 spells CASSLVAGGSYNEQFF. In nucleotides, the CDR3 is TGTGCCAGCAGCTTAGTAGCCGGGGGGTCCTACAATGAGCAGTTCTTC.

This clonotype was counted many times. V is TRBV5-8 and J is TRBJ2-1; maybe TRBD1 (6 bases). Germline assignment: CDR1 SGHTS and CDR2 YDEGEE. CDR3 length: 15 amino acids. Between the trimmed V and J ends, which lost 5 bases and 0 bases, there was a span of 12 bases. The CDR3 protein is CASRIGQSSYNEQFF. The CDR3 coding sequence is TGTGCCAGCAGAATAGGACAGAGCTCCTACAATGAGCAGTTCTTC.

This clonotype was observed at least ten times. The rearrangement links TRBV12-3 or TRBV12-4 to TRBJ1-1, with 8 positions matching TRBD1. The CDR3 sequence is 12 residues long. V dropped 8 bases and J dropped 6; count of bases not matched to a gene: 5. The CDR3 is CASRTGPAEAFF. The CDR3 DNA follows: TGTGCCAGCCGGACAGGGCCAGCTGAAGCTTTCTTT.

V usage is TRBV21-1 and J usage is TRBJ2-3. TRBV21-1 is designated a pseudogene. The CDR3 extends over 14 amino acids. This CDR3 reads CASRGRPSTDTQYF. The CDR3 DNA reads as TGTGCCAGCCGAGGCCGGCCTAGCACAGATACGCAGTATTTT.

The sample holds a few counts of this clonotype. The V call is TRBV5-4, the J call TRBJ2-7, with D possibly matching TRBD2 (5 bases). The CDR3 contains 13 residues. Trimming removed 2 bases from V and 6 bases from J, with 12 bases in between. From germline, CDR1 is SGHNT and CDR2 YYREEE (reference sequence). The CDR3 nucleotides are TGTGCCAGCAGCTTTGGGAGCGCGGGCGAGCAGTACTTC. This sequence encodes CASSFGSAGEQYF. Complete variable domain (other parts from reference TRBV5-4 and TRBJ2-7): ETGVTQSPTHLIKTRGQQVTLRCSSQSGHNTVSWYQQALGQGPQFIFQYYREEENGRGNFPPRFSGLQFPNYSSELNVNALELDDSALYLCASSFGSAGEQYFGPGTRLTVT.

This clonotype was recorded at least ten times. The chain employs TRBV28 and TRBJ2-2, with D possibly matching TRBD1 (5 bases). Germline V gives CDR1 MDHEN, CDR2 SYDVKM. The CDR3 totals 13 residues. The V gene lost 7 bases and the J gene lost 2 bases, with 8 bases spanning the gap. This chain's CDR3 is CASTGYNTGELFF. The CDR3 DNA reads as TGTGCCAGCACAGGGTACAACACCGGGGAGCTGTTTTTT.

The chain has TRBV10-3 and TRBJ1-6; 9 nucleotides agree with TRBD1. Germline V gene lookup returns CDR1 ENHRY and CDR2 SYGVKD. CDR3 size: 15 residues. J lost 11 bases, V lost 2 bases, and 7 bases had no gene match. CDR3 in DNA: TGTGCCATCAGTGAGAACTACAGGGGGCGGACACCCCTCCACTTT. It encodes CAISENYRGRTPLHF.

This clonotype was seen only a few times. The V gene is TRBV7-8, the J gene TRBJ2-7; 9 bases are a match to TRBD2. Trimming at V came to 5 bases and at J to 4 bases, leaving 12 bases not matched to a gene. The germline CDR1 and CDR2 sequences are SGHVS and FQNEAQ. CDR3 length: 16 amino acids. CDR3 DNA: TGTGCCAGCAGCCCGGCGGGGCTAGCGGGACTATACGAGCAGTACTTC. This gives the protein CASSPAGLAGLYEQYF.

This rearrangement joins TRBV12-3 or TRBV12-4 to TRBJ2-3, with 8 bases matching TRBD2. The trim removed 1 base at V and 5 bases at J, leaving 8 bases unmatched. This CDR3 region has 16 residues. This CDR3 reads CASSLVAGLLIDTQYF. CDR3 DNA sequence: TGTGCCAGCAGTTTAGTAGCGGGGCTCCTGATAGATACGCAGTATTTT.

This chain connects TRBV9 to TRBJ2-7; 7 bases match TRBD1. CDR3 length: 12 amino acids. Germline CDR1 is SGDLS and CDR2 is YYNGEE. V dropped 8 bases and J dropped 5; count of bases not matched to a gene: 7. The CDR3 DNA follows: TGTGCCAGAAGTCTAGGGGGCGACGAGCAGTACGTC. Its protein is CARSLGGDEQYV.

The rearrangement joins TRBV28 to TRBJ2-3; D unclear. CDR1 is MDHEN and CDR2 is SYDVKM in the germline V gene. Trimming stripped 3 bases from V and 5 bases from J, with 18 bases between. The CDR3 is 16 amino acids. The CDR3 protein is CASSLYAGFNKDTQYF. CDR3 DNA sequence: TGTGCCAGCAGTTTGTACGCAGGTTTTAATAAAGATACGCAGTATTTT.

This clonotype appeared a few times. The rearrangement links TRBV11-2 to TRBJ2-7, with D possibly matching TRBD2 (6 bases). The CDR3 consists of 15 residues. Germline CDR1 is SGHAT and CDR2 is FQNNGV. V lost 1 base to trimming and J lost 5 bases, with 15 bases between them. The CDR3 reads CASSLVPGLSDEQYF. In DNA form, the CDR3 reads TGTGCCAGCAGCTTAGTTCCAGGACTATCCGACGAGCAGTACTTC. The whole variable domain, remainder taken from reference TRBV11-2 and TRBJ2-7, is EAGVAQSPRYKIIEKRQSVAFWCNPISGHATLYWYQQILGQGPKLLIQFQNNGVVDDSQLPKDRFSAERLKGVDSTLKIQPAKLEDSAVYLCASSLVPGLSDEQYFGPGTRLTVT.